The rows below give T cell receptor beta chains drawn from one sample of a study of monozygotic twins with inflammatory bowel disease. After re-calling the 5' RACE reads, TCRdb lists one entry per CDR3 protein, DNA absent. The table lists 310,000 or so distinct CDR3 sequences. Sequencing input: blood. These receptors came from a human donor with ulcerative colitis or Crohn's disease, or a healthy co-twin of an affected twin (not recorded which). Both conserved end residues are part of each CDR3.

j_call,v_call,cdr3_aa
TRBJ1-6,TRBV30,CAWSPGGGSPLHF
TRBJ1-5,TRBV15,CATSLGVPHQPQHF
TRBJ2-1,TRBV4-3,CASSQESWQGRPNEQFF
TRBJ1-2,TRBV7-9,CASSREPDGYTF
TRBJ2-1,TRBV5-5,CASSAGPGNEQFF
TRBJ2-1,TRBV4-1,CASSQDFGYNEQFF
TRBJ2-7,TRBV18,CASSPDRSYEQYF
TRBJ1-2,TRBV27,CASSSGRGGRTGYTF
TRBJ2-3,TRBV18,CASSPTADTQYF
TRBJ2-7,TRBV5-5,CASSLAPGSYEQYF
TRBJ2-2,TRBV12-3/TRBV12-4,CASSNRENTGELFF
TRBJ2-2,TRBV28,CASSRMGSTGELFF
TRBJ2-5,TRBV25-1,CASSVRGRLAGEETQYF
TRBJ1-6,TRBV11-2,CASSRQGLTASPLHF
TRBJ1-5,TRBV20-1,CSARVGADNQPQHF
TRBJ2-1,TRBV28,CASSLSEGGYNEQFF
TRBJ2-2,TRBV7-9,CASSLWLRTGELFF
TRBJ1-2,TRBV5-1,CASSLDTGGASYGYTF
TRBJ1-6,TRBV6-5,CASSYDGSLHF
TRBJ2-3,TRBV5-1,CASSLGSWTGGASGTDTQYF
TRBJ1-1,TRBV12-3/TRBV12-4,CTSSSRQGSGNTEAFF
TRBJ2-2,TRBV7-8,CASTLPSGGYHTGELFF
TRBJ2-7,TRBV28,CASSSGGTGPGEQYF
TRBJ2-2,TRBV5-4,CASSSPGVWGELFF
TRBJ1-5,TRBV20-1,CSARSSNQPQHF
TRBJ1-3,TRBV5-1,CASSLGQKSSGNTIYF
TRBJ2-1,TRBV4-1,CASSHGQGEYEQFF
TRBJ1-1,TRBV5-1,CASSLGGGTRMNTEALF
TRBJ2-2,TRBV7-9,CASSQGPLGTGELFF
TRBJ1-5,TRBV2,CASSETYQPGGQPQHF
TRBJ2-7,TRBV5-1,CASSFGSIYEQYF
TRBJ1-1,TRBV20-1,CSASLQLNTEAFF
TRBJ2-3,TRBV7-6,CASSPIYKTGGDTQYF
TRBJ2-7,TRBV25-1,CASSDKFDGYEQYF
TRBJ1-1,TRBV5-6,CASSFFPRGLEALNTEAFF
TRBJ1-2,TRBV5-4,CASSLGQTSNYGYTF
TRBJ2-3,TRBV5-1,CASSNGAGDTQYF